This T cell receptor (beta chain) stems from a study of radiation and T cells in renal cell carcinoma. Study context: Nephrectomy followed 15 Gy stereotactic body radiation by 4 weeks.

Time point here: blood 2 weeks post-SBRT. Treatment here: 15 Gy SBRT to primary tumor, nephrectomy 4 weeks later. The patient's renal cell carcinoma had clear cell pathology. About this clone itself: Its specificity is not known.

Study results and limitations: Top tumor clonotypes rose in blood 2 weeks post-radiation, then contracted. Without pretreatment biopsies, baseline tumor clonotype presence was undetermined.

The length of the CDR3 is 16 residues. V gave up 5 bases and J gave up 7 bases; unmatched junction bases: 16. Germline V gives CDR1 GTSNPN, CDR2 SVGIG (reference sequence). The repertoire was sequenced with immunoSEQ multiplex PCR; TCRdb's copy has only in-frame clones and lacks some. The table records 120,000 or so clones, around 90% of them present only once. Source: blood, taken from a patient whose treatment included radiotherapy and nephrectomy. The receptor was isolated from a woman aged 70-85 years with renal cell carcinoma. This chain connects TRBV30 to TRBJ1-2; 10 nucleotides agree with TRBD1. This CDR3 reads CAWGSNTGQGFFGYTF. CDR3 nucleotides: TGTGCCTGGGGGTCAAACACGGGACAGGGGTTTTTTGGCTACACCTTC. Drawing the rest from reference TRBV30 and TRBJ1-2, the complete variable domain is SQTIHQWPATLVQPVGSPLSLECTVEGTSNPNLYWYRQAAGRGLQLLFYSVGIGQISSEVPQNLSASRPQDRQFILSSKKLLLSDSGFYLCAWGSNTGQGFFGYTFGSGTRLTVV.